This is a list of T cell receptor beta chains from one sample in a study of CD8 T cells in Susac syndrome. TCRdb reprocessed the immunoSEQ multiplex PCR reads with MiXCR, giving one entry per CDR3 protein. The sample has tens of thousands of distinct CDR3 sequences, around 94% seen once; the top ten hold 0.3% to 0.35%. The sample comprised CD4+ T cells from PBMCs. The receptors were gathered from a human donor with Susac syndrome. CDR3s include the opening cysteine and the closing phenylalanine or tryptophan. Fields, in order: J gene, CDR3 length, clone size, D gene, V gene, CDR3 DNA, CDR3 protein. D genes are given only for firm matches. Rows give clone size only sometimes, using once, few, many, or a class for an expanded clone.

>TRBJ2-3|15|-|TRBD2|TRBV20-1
TGCAGTGCTAGCTACAGCGGGGGGATACCAGATACGCAGTATTTT
CSASYSGGIPDTQYF
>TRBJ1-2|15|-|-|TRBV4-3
TGCGCCAGCAGCCAAGATTGGAGGCAGGGTTGGGGCTACACCTTC
CASSQDWRQGWGYTF
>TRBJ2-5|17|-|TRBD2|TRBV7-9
TGTGCCAGCAGCTTATTCGGGGGGGGGACCGCCAAAGAGACCCAGTACTTC
CASSLFGGGTAKETQYF
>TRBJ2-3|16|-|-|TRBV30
TGTGCCTGGACCAAAGGTGTGGGCGGGGGCACAGATACGCAGTATTTT
CAWTKGVGGGTDTQYF
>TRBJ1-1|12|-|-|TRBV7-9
TGTGCCAGCAGCCCCACTAGTACTGAAGCTTTCTTT
CASSPTSTEAFF
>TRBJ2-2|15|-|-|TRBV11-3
TGTGCCAGCAGCCCCAGCGGACTACACACCGGGGAGCTGTTTTTT
CASSPSGLHTGELFF
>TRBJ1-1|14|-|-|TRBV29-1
TGCAGCGTTCCTCACCCGGAGGGTTGGACTGAAGCTTTCTTT
CSVPHPEGWTEAFF
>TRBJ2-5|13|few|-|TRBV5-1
TGCGCCAGCAGCTTGGCCCTGGACTCATTCCAGTACTTC
CASSLALDSFQYF
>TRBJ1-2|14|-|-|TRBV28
TGTGCCAGCAGTTCCTCAGGACCTAACTATGGCTACACCTTC
CASSSSGPNYGYTF
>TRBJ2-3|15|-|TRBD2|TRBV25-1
TGTGCCAGCAGGGGAGCGGGGGGGCCAGGAGATACGCAGTATTTT
CASRGAGGPGDTQYF
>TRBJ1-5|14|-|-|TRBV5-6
TGTGCCAGCAGCTACTTGGGGGAGGACCAGCCCCAGCATTTT
CASSYLGEDQPQHF
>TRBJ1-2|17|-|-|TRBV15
TGTGCCACCAGCAGAGCTTTCGACAACAAACGGGGATATGGCTACACCTTC
CATSRAFDNKRGYGYTF
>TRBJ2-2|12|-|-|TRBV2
TGTGCCAGCAGTGACCGCACCGGGGAGCTGTTTTTT
CASSDRTGELFF
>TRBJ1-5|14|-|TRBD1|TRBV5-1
TGCGCCAGCAGCTCAGGGGGCCCCAATCAGCCCCAGCATTTT
CASSSGGPNQPQHF
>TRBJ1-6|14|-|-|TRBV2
TGTGCCAGCAGGGAGGCATCCTATAATTCACCCCTCCACTTT
CASREASYNSPLHF
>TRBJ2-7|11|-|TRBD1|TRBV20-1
TGCAGTGCTAGGACAGGGGTCGAGCAGTACTTC
CSARTGVEQYF
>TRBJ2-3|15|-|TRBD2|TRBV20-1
TGCAGTGCTAGAGGCGTCTCTAGCGGGATCGATACGCAGTATTTT
CSARGVSSGIDTQYF
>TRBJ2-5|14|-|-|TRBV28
TGTGCCAGCAGTTTCCGAGTGTACCAAGAGACCCAGTACTTC
CASSFRVYQETQYF
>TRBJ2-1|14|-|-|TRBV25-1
TGTGCCAGCGTGGACCAGGGAATGTACAATGAGCAGTTCTTC
CASVDQGMYNEQFF
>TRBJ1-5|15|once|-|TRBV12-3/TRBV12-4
TGTGCCAGCAGCCCAGAGGGGTCTAGCCATCAGCCCCAGCATTTT
CASSPEGSSHQPQHF
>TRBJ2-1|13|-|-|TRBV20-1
TGCAGTGCTAGTCAGGACTGGGCCAATGAGCAGTTCTTC
CSASQDWANEQFF
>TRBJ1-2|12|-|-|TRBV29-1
TGCAGCGTTGAAGATCTGACAGATGGCTACACCTTC
CSVEDLTDGYTF
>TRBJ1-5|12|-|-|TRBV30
TGTGCCTGGAGGCTTCCTAATCAGCCCCAGCATTTT
CAWRLPNQPQHF
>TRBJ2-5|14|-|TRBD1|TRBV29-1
TGCAGCGTTGAAGAAGGGGGACAGCAGGAGACCCAGTACTTC
CSVEEGGQQETQYF
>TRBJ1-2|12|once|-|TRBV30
TGTGCCTGGAGTCAGCGTATCGGTGGCTACACCTTC
CAWSQRIGGYTF
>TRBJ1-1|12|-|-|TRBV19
TGTGCCAGCAGGGACATGAACACTGAAGCTTTCTTT
CASRDMNTEAFF
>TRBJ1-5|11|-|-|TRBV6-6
TGTGCCAGCAGTACGGGACAGCCCCAGCATTTT
CASSTGQPQHF
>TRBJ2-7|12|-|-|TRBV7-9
TGTGCCAGCAGCGAACCGGACCGAGAGCAGTACTTC
CASSEPDREQYF
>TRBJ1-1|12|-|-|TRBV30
TGTGCCTGGAGTGTGAAAGGGACTGAAGCTTTCTTT
CAWSVKGTEAFF
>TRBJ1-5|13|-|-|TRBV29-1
TGCAGCGCACAGGGACGGGGAAATCAGCCCCAGCATTTT
CSAQGRGNQPQHF
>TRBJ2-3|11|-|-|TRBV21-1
TGTGCCGGCCACTCCGGGTATACGCAGTATTTT
CAGHSGYTQYF
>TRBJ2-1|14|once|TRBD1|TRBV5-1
TGCGCCAGCAGCTTGGAACAGGGGTACAATGAGCAGTTCTTC
CASSLEQGYNEQFF
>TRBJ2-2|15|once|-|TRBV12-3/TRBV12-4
TGTGCCAGCAGTCTCTCCCGGGGGTACACCGGGGAGCTGTTTTTT
CASSLSRGYTGELFF
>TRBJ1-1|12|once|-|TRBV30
TGTGCCTGGAGTGCGGGGGGACCTGAAGCTTTCTTT
CAWSAGGPEAFF
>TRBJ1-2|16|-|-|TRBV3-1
TGTGCCAGCAGCCAAGATCCGGCGGACTCTAACTATGGCTACACCTTC
CASSQDPADSNYGYTF